The 7 T cell receptor beta chains below were found in one sample sequenced in a study of CD8+ T cells in alopecia areata. Sequencing relied on a cDNA template that was reverse transcribed from extracted RNA. Only in-frame clones appear in the TCRdb table, and some are missing; sequencing was by immunoSEQ multiplex PCR. The sample shows 130,000 to 150,000 clones, 82% of them seen only once. Treatment specified: oral pan-JAK inhibitor, 5-10 mg twice daily. The sample here was CD8+ T cells sorted from blood, taken at week 4, from a patient treated with tofacitinib. These receptors all stem from a human donor with alopecia areata.

The chain is built from TRBV7-9 and TRBJ2-5, with D possibly being TRBD1 (6 bases). V dropped 5 bases and J dropped 0 bases, with 13 bases sitting between them. The CDR3 extends over 15 amino acids. Germline lookup yields CDR1 SEHNR and CDR2 FQNEAQ (reference sequence). CDR3 residues: CASSGHRDNQETQYF. CDR3 DNA: TGTGCCAGCAGCGGCCACCGGGACAACCAAGAGACCCAGTACTTC.

This clone was observed a handful of times. DNA for the CDR3: TGCGTCCCTCTGGGTCTCTTCCGAGCTAGCGGGGCTGCAGATACGCAGTATTTT. Protein product: CVPLGLFRASGAADTQYF. This chain connects TRBV29-1 to TRBJ2-3, with 9 bases that match TRBD2. CDR1 and CDR2 from the germline V gene are SQVTM and ANQGSEA. This CDR3 has 18 amino acids.

The CDR3 protein is CASRTSGGLQETQYF. CDR3 in DNA: TGTGCCAGCAGAACTAGCGGGGGGCTTCAAGAGACCCAGTACTTC. This chain uses TRBV6-5 with TRBJ2-5, with 12 bases that match TRBD2. Unmatched junction bases numbered 4, after V lost 6 bases and J lost 2 bases. The CDR3 length is 15 residues. Germline V gene sequence: CDR1 MNHEY, CDR2 SVGAGI.

V gene TRBV5-1 combines with J gene TRBJ2-7; 9 nucleotides align to TRBD1. With 5 bases clipped from V and 2 bases from J, the junction kept 8 bases outside the gene matches. Per germline, CDR1 SGHRS and CDR2 YFSETQ. The CDR3 is made up of 15 amino acids. The CDR3 region is CASSVGQGLPYEQYF. CDR3 bases: TGCGCCAGCAGTGTTGGACAGGGGCTACCCTACGAGCAGTACTTC.

The CDR3 spells CASSRQAYEQYF. The CDR3 nucleotides are TGTGCCAGCAGCCGACAGGCCTACGAGCAGTACTTC. This rearrangement joins TRBV7-9 to TRBJ2-7, with a possible D match to TRBD1 (6 bases). Germline lookup yields CDR1 SEHNR and CDR2 FQNEAQ (reference sequence). The CDR3 contains 12 residues. V lost 5 bases and J lost 2, with 7 bases in between.

The V and J genes are TRBV4-2 and TRBJ2-7; a possible D gene is TRBD1 (5 bases). CDR1 is LGHNA, CDR2 YNFKEQ, per germline. The CDR3 is 14 residues long. Between the trimmed V and J ends, which lost 0 bases and 1 base, there was a span of 7 bases. CDR3 nucleotide sequence: TGTGCCAGCAGCCAAGATAGGGGATCCTACGAGCAGTACTTC. Encoded protein: CASSQDRGSYEQYF.

The CDR3 spells CASSQEAGVNYGYTF. The DNA for the CDR3 is TGCGCCAGCAGCCAAGAGGCAGGAGTTAACTATGGCTACACCTTC. The J gene is TRBJ1-2, the V gene TRBV4-3; D not certain. The CDR3 consists of 15 residues. V shed 0 bases and J shed 1 base, with 9 bases lying between them. The germline gives CDR1 LGHNA, CDR2 YSLEER.